These T cell receptor beta chains were read from a single sample in a study of shared clonotypes between healthy human individuals. TCRdb's table, derived via immunoSEQ multiplex PCR, lists solely in-frame clones and lacks some. Among hundreds of thousands of clones, around four fifths were seen once, and the ten largest hold 1.5% to 2%. The sample taken for sequencing was memory CD4+ T cells sorted from blood. Receptors originate from a woman in her twenties or thirties in good health. The CDR3 runs from the conserved cysteine through the conserved F or W. Each record gives: clone size, V gene, D gene, J gene, CDR3 DNA, CDR3 protein. The D gene is left open where the match is weak. Some rows have no size entry. The others give once, few or many, or a class for an expanded clone.

>-|TRBV6-1|TRBD2|TRBJ2-3
TGTGCCAGCAGTGAGGGACTAGCGGGATATACAGATACGCAGTATTTT
CASSEGLAGYTDTQYF
>-|TRBV11-2|-|TRBJ1-1
TGTGCCAGCAGCTTACACGCGCAGAACACTGAAGCTTTCTTT
CASSLHAQNTEAFF
>-|TRBV28|-|TRBJ2-2
TGTGCCAGCAGCCCGCTTGGGGTAGGGATCGGGGAGCTGTTTTTT
CASSPLGVGIGELFF
>-|TRBV11-1|-|TRBJ2-7
TGTGCCAGCAGCTTAAAAGTCCCCTACGAGCAGTACTTC
CASSLKVPYEQYF
>-|TRBV28|TRBD1|TRBJ1-4
TGTGCCAGCAGGGTCCGGGACAGAGAAAAACTGTTTTTT
CASRVRDREKLFF
>once|TRBV5-1|-|TRBJ2-2
TGCGCCAGCAGCTATCAGAATTCGGAGCTGTTTTTT
CASSYQNSELFF
>-|TRBV11-2|TRBD2|TRBJ2-1
TGTGCCAGCAGCCTCAAGAGGGGCGGGGGTTACAATGAGCAGTTCTTC
CASSLKRGGGYNEQFF
>few|TRBV28|-|TRBJ1-1
TGTGCCAGCAGTACCACTTACACTGAAGCTTTCTTT
CASSTTYTEAFF
>-|TRBV19|TRBD1|TRBJ1-5
TGTGCCAGTAGTTCCTGGACAGGTTTTGTGGGCAATCAGCCCCAGCATTTT
CASSSWTGFVGNQPQHF
>-|TRBV19|-|TRBJ2-3
TGTGCCAGTGTGAAGGAGGGTACAGATACGCAGTATTTT
CASVKEGTDTQYF
>-|TRBV19|TRBD2|TRBJ2-2
TGTGCCAGTAGTCCCCTTATAGCGGGAAGGGGGACCGGGGAGCTGTTTTTT
CASSPLIAGRGTGELFF
>-|TRBV4-1|-|TRBJ1-4
TGCGCCAGCAGCCGCACATCTGCAACTAATGAAAAACTGTTTTTT
CASSRTSATNEKLFF
>-|TRBV28|-|TRBJ2-7
TGTGCCAGTGGAATGGACCCAGGGGCCTCCGAGCAGTACTTC
CASGMDPGASEQYF
>few|TRBV7-9|-|TRBJ2-3
TGTGCCAGCAGCCCGACAAGTAGCACAGATACGCAGTATTTT
CASSPTSSTDTQYF
>-|TRBV4-1|-|TRBJ2-2
TGCGCCAGCAGCCAAGAATTATGGGCCGGGGAGCTGTTTTTT
CASSQELWAGELFF
>-|TRBV5-1|-|TRBJ2-7
TGCGCCAGCAGCCGGACGCAATCAGACTACGAGCAGTACTTC
CASSRTQSDYEQYF
>-|TRBV19|TRBD2|TRBJ2-2
TGTGCCAGTAGTAAACTAGCGGGAGGGCCCGGGGAGCTGTTTTTT
CASSKLAGGPGELFF
>many|TRBV5-1|-|TRBJ2-3
TGCGCCAGCAGCCTAGGACAGAGCACAGATACGCAGTATTTT
CASSLGQSTDTQYF
>-|TRBV7-2|TRBD1|TRBJ1-2
TGTGCCAGCAGCCCGTACCTGACAGGGGAAGGCTACACCTTC
CASSPYLTGEGYTF
>-|TRBV6-1|TRBD1|TRBJ2-7
TGTGCCAGCAGTGGAACCGACAGGGCCTACGAGCAGTACTTC
CASSGTDRAYEQYF
>-|TRBV27|TRBD1|TRBJ2-2
TGTGCCAGCAGTTTATCAGGGGACAGACACACCGGGGAGCTGTTTTTT
CASSLSGDRHTGELFF
>-|TRBV23-1|-|TRBJ1-3
TGCGCCAGCCGGATCCATAACGGAGGAAACACCATATATTTT
CASRIHNGGNTIYF
>-|TRBV6-5|-|TRBJ2-7
TGTGCCAGCAGTTACTCGAGGCAGGCCCCCTACGAGCAGTACTTC
CASSYSRQAPYEQYF
>-|TRBV28|TRBD1|TRBJ1-4
TGTGCCAGCAGTAAAATCGGGACAGCGAATATTGAAAAACTGTTTTTT
CASSKIGTANIEKLFF
>-|TRBV5-1|-|TRBJ2-7
TGCGCCAGCAGCTTAGACAGCCGTACGGAGCAGTACTTC
CASSLDSRTEQYF
>-|TRBV19|-|TRBJ1-4
TGTGCCAGTAGTACCGGCGGGACAACAACTAATGAAAAACTGTTTTTT
CASSTGGTTTNEKLFF
>-|TRBV2|TRBD1|TRBJ1-2
TGTGCCAGCAGCGAAAGAATGGGACAGGCGAACTATGGCTACACCTTC
CASSERMGQANYGYTF
>-|TRBV27|-|TRBJ2-7
TGTGCCATGGCGGGGAAGGTCCAGTCCTACGAGCAGTACTTC
CAMAGKVQSYEQYF
>-|TRBV5-4|-|TRBJ2-2
TGTGCCAGCAGCTTAAGCCCCCCAGGCGGGGAGCTGTTTTTT
CASSLSPPGGELFF
>-|TRBV2|-|TRBJ1-1
TGTGCCAGCAGTGACGGGGCAGGGGAAGAAGCTTTCTTT
CASSDGAGEEAFF
>-|TRBV25-1|-|TRBJ1-1
TGTGCCAGCAGTGAAAGGGGGGCCAACACTGAAGCTTTCTTT
CASSERGANTEAFF
>-|TRBV4-1|-|TRBJ2-6
TGCGCCAGCAGCCAAGAGGCCGGGAGCTCTGGGGCCAACGTCCTGACTTTC
CASSQEAGSSGANVLTF
>once|TRBV28|-|TRBJ1-4
TGTGCCAGCACCCTCGACTCGGCGACTAAACTGTTTTTT
CASTLDSATKLFF
>-|TRBV28|TRBD2|TRBJ2-3
TGTGCCAGCAGGGGGACTAGCGGGGGCACAGATACGCAGTATTTT
CASRGTSGGTDTQYF
>-|TRBV5-1|TRBD1|TRBJ2-1
TGCGCCAGCAGCTGGAACAGGGGGAGTTCGTACAATGAGCAGTTCTTC
CASSWNRGSSYNEQFF
>-|TRBV2|-|TRBJ1-1
TGTGCCAGCACGCGACAGGACCCCGCCATGAACACTGAAGCTTTCTTT
CASTRQDPAMNTEAFF
>-|TRBV7-8|-|TRBJ2-3
TGTGCCAGCAGCTTAGCGCTGGAGCCTACCACAGATACGCAGTATTTT
CASSLALEPTTDTQYF
>-|TRBV28|-|TRBJ2-1
TGTGCCAGCAAGGACTACAATGAGCAGTTCTTC
CASKDYNEQFF